The rows below give T cell receptor beta chains drawn from one sample of a study of cytomegalovirus exposure and HLA in healthy donors. The data were produced by immunoSEQ multiplex PCR, yet TCRdb's version contains in-frame clones alone and is incomplete. Of about 94,000 clones listed, roughly 76% are singletons. Sequenced: PBMCs. The receptor source for this set is a male donor in good health and CMV-seronegative. Each CDR3 is given with its conserved first and last residue. The order of the fields is J gene, V gene, CDR3 protein.

J: TRBJ1-1
V: TRBV7-8
CDR3: CASSIIRGDRGNTEAFF

J: TRBJ1-1
V: TRBV6-5
CDR3: CASSYSGGTDTEAFF

J: TRBJ1-2
V: TRBV4-1
CDR3: CASTPGGQSDGYTF

J: TRBJ2-2
V: TRBV6-4
CDR3: CASSDRGTGELFF

J: TRBJ2-7
V: TRBV11-2
CDR3: CASSLVGGQYF

J: TRBJ2-7
V: TRBV28
CDR3: CASSYGSPSSYEQYF

J: TRBJ2-6
V: TRBV7-2
CDR3: CASSLGGLGANVLTF

J: TRBJ1-2
V: TRBV9
CDR3: CASSVDTGIYGYTF

J: TRBJ2-1
V: TRBV4-3
CDR3: CASSQETGGSYNEQFF

J: TRBJ1-5
V: TRBV6-1
CDR3: CASSYRTGNQPQHF

J: TRBJ1-1
V: TRBV7-2
CDR3: CASSAQGMYTEAFF

J: TRBJ1-1
V: TRBV18
CDR3: CASSPVQDFRTEAFF

J: TRBJ2-1
V: TRBV6-1
CDR3: CASSEQRGGPNEQFF

J: TRBJ1-2
V: TRBV19
CDR3: CASSQTRRVTFYYGYTF

J: TRBJ2-2
V: TRBV6-5
CDR3: CASGAGAGTGELFF

J: TRBJ2-7
V: TRBV14
CDR3: CASSHTGFSAFYEQYF

J: TRBJ2-3
V: TRBV28
CDR3: CASIGNRGSTDTQYF

J: TRBJ2-5
V: TRBV6-5
CDR3: CASTGGTLGTQYF

J: TRBJ2-3
V: TRBV25-1
CDR3: CASSETDRVLAIADTQYF

J: TRBJ1-1
V: TRBV18
CDR3: CASSPGLTEAFF

J: TRBJ1-2
V: TRBV2
CDR3: CATSQGTNYGYTF

J: TRBJ2-3
V: TRBV28
CDR3: CASSFVGGAIYF

J: TRBJ2-3
V: TRBV7-2
CDR3: CASSSPGGSRWADTQYF

J: TRBJ1-2
V: TRBV19
CDR3: CASSVQGFGNYGYTF

J: TRBJ2-1
V: TRBV5-4
CDR3: CASSAPGQGIEQFF

J: TRBJ2-3
V: TRBV2
CDR3: CASSEARGGTDTQYF

J: TRBJ2-3
V: TRBV5-1
CDR3: CASSWGLADYTQYF

J: TRBJ1-1
V: TRBV29-1
CDR3: CTGTQHPLGGNTEAFF

J: TRBJ1-5
V: TRBV7-2
CDR3: CASSLAGDNYSNQPQHF

J: TRBJ2-7
V: TRBV28
CDR3: CASTPAGGSYEQYF

J: TRBJ1-2
V: TRBV7-2
CDR3: CASSLGQGNFYGYTF

J: TRBJ1-5
V: TRBV19
CDR3: CASNADSYSNQPQHF

J: NA
V: TRBV2
CDR3: CASTGVGEQYF

J: TRBJ1-2
V: TRBV30
CDR3: CAWSAVHYGYTF

J: TRBJ2-7
V: TRBV5-6
CDR3: CASSLWDRANEQYF

J: TRBJ1-2
V: TRBV12-5
CDR3: CASGRGGPNGYTF

J: TRBJ2-3
V: TRBV5-6
CDR3: CASSLGLVTDTQYF

J: TRBJ1-4
V: TRBV10-1
CDR3: CASSPGTLEKLFF

J: TRBJ2-1
V: TRBV7-9
CDR3: CASSLALYSLSYNEQFF

J: TRBJ2-7
V: TRBV27
CDR3: CASSLLDRLSYEQYF

J: TRBJ1-2
V: TRBV10-1
CDR3: CASPGTGDYGYTF

J: TRBJ2-3
V: TRBV28
CDR3: CASSRIVGASTDTQYF

J: TRBJ2-2
V: TRBV10-1
CDR3: CASSGGRGGELFF

J: TRBJ1-6
V: TRBV30
CDR3: CAWSKGTSSSYNSPLHF

J: TRBJ2-3
V: TRBV9
CDR3: CASSFRGAGEADTQYF

J: TRBJ2-7
V: TRBV7-9
CDR3: CASSLGGTGTSYEQYF